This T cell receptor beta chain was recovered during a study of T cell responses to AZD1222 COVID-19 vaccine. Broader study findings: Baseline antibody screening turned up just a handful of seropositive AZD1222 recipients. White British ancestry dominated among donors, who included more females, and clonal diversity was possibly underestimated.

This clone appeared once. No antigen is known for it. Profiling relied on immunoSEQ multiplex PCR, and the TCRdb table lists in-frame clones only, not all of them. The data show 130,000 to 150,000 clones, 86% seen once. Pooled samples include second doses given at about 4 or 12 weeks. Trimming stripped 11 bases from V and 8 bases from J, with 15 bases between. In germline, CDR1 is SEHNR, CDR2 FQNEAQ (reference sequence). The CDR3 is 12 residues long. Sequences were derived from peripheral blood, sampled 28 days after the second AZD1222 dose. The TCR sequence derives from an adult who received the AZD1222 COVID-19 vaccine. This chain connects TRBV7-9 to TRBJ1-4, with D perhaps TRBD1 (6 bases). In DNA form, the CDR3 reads TGTGCCCTCTCAGGGGAGGAGGAAAAACTGTTTTTT. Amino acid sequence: CALSGEEEKLFF.